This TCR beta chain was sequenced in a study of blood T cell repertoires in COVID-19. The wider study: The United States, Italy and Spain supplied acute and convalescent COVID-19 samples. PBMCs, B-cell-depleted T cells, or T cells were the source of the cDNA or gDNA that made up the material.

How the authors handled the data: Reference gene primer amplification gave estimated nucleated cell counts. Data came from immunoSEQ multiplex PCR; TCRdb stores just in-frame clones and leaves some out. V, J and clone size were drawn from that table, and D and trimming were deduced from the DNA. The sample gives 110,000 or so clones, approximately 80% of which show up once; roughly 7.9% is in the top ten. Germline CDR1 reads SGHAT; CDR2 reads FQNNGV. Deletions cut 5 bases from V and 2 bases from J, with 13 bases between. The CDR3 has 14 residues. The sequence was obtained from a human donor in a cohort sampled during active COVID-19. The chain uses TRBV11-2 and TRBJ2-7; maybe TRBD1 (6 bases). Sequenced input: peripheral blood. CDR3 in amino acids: CASSKLQGTYEQYF. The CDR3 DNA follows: TGTGCCAGCAGCAAACTACAGGGAACCTACGAGCAGTACTTC.